This T cell receptor (beta chain) emerged from a study of cytomegalovirus exposure and HLA in healthy donors. 13 Jbeta primers and 60 Vbeta primers were used for the PCR. The repertoire was sequenced with immunoSEQ multiplex PCR; TCRdb's copy has only in-frame clones and lacks some. The repertoire holds 150,000 to 200,000 clones, with under 90% as singletons. In this sample, this clone turned up a few times. J lost 8 bases, V lost 3 bases, and 8 bases had no gene match. The CDR3 is 16 amino acids. Germline V gene data show CDR1 as ENHRY and CDR2 as SYGVKD. The receptor was derived from a male donor in good health and CMV-seronegative. Sequencing used PBMCs. The chain is built from TRBV10-3 and TRBJ2-1; TRBD1 matches 12 bases. CDR3 nucleotide sequence: TGTGCCATCAGTGACCGGGACAGGGGGCCCCCAGATGAGCAGTTCTTC. Its translation: CAISDRDRGPPDEQFF.